Shown below are 20 T cell receptor beta chains from a single sample sequenced in a study of shared clonotypes between healthy human individuals. TCRdb keeps only in-frame clones here, not all; method: immunoSEQ multiplex PCR. Of about 2 million clones in the sample, approximately 95% were seen once. CD45RO-negative, CCR7-positively selected cells formed the naive CD8 fraction, excluding terminally differentiated effector memory CD45RA+ cells. The sequenced sample consisted of naive CD8+ T cells sorted from blood. The receptors were sampled from a man younger than 35 in good health.

In its sample, this clone was seen once. This rearrangement joins TRBV4-1 to TRBJ2-7; TRBD2 aligns across 10 bases. V trimming: 0 bases; J trimming: 2 bases; junction bases outside the gene matches: 7. From germline, CDR1 is MGHRA and CDR2 YSYEKL. This CDR3 region has 17 residues. Written as DNA, the CDR3 is TGCGCCAGCAGCCAAGACCCCCTAGCGGGAGAGACCTACGAGCAGTACTTC. Its protein is CASSQDPLAGETYEQYF.

The rearrangement links TRBV7-9 to TRBJ2-7; 11 nucleotides agree with TRBD1. The CDR3 contains 15 residues. The junction had 9 bases not matched to a gene; V was cut back by 5 bases and J by 6 bases. The germline gives CDR1 SEHNR, CDR2 FQNEAQ (reference sequence). The CDR3 DNA reads as TGTGCCAGCAGCGCGGGGACAGGGACAGGGGGCGAGCAGTACTTC. This encodes CASSAGTGTGGEQYF.

The chain joins TRBV5-4 to TRBJ2-7; 9 nucleotides agree with TRBD1. The length of the CDR3 is 14 residues. Germline V gene lookup returns CDR1 SGHNT and CDR2 YYREEE (reference sequence). V gave up 3 bases and J gave up 2 bases; unmatched junction bases: 3. CDR3 sequence reads: CASSWGQGAYEQYF. DNA of the CDR3: TGTGCCAGCAGCTGGGGACAGGGAGCCTACGAGCAGTACTTC.

This chain links TRBV5-4 with TRBJ2-4; 11 bases fit TRBD2. This CDR3 has 15 residues. Germline CDR1 and CDR2: SGHNT and YYREEE (reference sequence). The ends lost 0 bases at V and 7 bases at J; junction bases unmatched: 3. This chain's CDR3 is CASSLVAGGPNIQYF. The DNA of the CDR3 is TGTGCCAGCAGCTTGGTAGCGGGAGGGCCGAACATTCAGTACTTC.

This clone was detected once. The sample has other DNA sequences that encode this CDR3 too. The gene calls are TRBV4-1 and TRBJ2-7; D uncertain. Germline assignment: CDR1 MGHRA and CDR2 YSYEKL. There are 13 residues in the CDR3. V lost 1 base and J lost 3, with 7 bases in between. CDR3 in amino acids: CASSQGQNYEQYF. DNA for the CDR3: TGCGCCAGCAGCCAAGGCCAGAACTACGAGCAGTACTTC.

This sequence joins TRBV5-6 and TRBJ1-6; D might be TRBD1 (6 bases). This CDR3 spans 15 amino acids. V was pared by 0 bases and J by 9 bases, with 13 bases between. The germline gives CDR1 SGHDT, CDR2 YYEEEE. The DNA of the CDR3 is TGTGCCAGCAGCTTGGAAGGGGGAGGAGGTTCACCCCTCCACTTT. Encoded protein: CASSLEGGGGSPLHF.

The genes are TRBV11-2 and TRBJ2-7; 9 nucleotides align to TRBD1. CDR1 and CDR2 (germline): SGHAT, FQNNGV. J was trimmed by 4 bases and V by 1 base; bases with no gene match: 8. The CDR3 consists of 16 residues. The CDR3 DNA reads TGTGCCAGCAGCTTAGCTCCGGGACAGGGCTTTTACGAGCAGTACTTC. It codes for CASSLAPGQGFYEQYF.

The chain is built from TRBV11-2 and TRBJ2-1; 9 bases are shared with TRBD2. The J segment lost 0 bases and the V segment lost 0 bases, leaving 12 bases of the junction unmatched. The CDR3 totals 20 residues. Germline CDR1 reads SGHAT; CDR2 reads FQNNGV. The CDR3 DNA reads as TGTGCCAGCAGCTTAGATAGCATACTAGCGGGCCTGAGCTCCTACAATGAGCAGTTCTTC. Its translation is CASSLDSILAGLSSYNEQFF.

This rearrangement joins TRBV4-2 to TRBJ2-2, with D possibly matching TRBD2 (7 bases). The CDR3 runs to 18 residues. The germline V gene has CDR1 LGHNA and CDR2 YNFKEQ. With 0 bases removed from V and 6 bases from J, the gap between germline ends came to 20 bases. DNA for the CDR3: TGTGCCAGCAGCCAAGAACGGGGGGCCCTATCCGAGGCCGGGGAGCTGTTTTTT. This sequence encodes CASSQERGALSEAGELFF.

The V and J genes are TRBV4-3 and TRBJ2-7, with D hard to call. V gave up 0 bases and J gave up 1 base, with 7 bases separating them. The CDR3 contains 14 residues. CDR1 is LGHNA, CDR2 YSLEER, per germline. The CDR3 spells CASSQDSRSYEQYF. For the CDR3, the DNA is TGCGCCAGCAGCCAAGACTCCAGGTCCTACGAGCAGTACTTC.

The rearrangement joins TRBV9 to TRBJ2-1; D possibly uses TRBD1 or TRBD2 (6 bases each). With 3 bases removed from V and 1 base from J, the gap between germline ends came to 11 bases. Germline CDR1 reads SGDLS; CDR2 reads YYNGEE. The CDR3 consists of 15 residues. This CDR3 reads CASSAGANSYNEQFF. DNA for the CDR3: TGTGCCAGCAGCGCGGGGGCTAATTCCTACAATGAGCAGTTCTTC.

The chain employs TRBV7-6 and TRBJ2-3; either TRBD1 or TRBD2 may supply D (5 bases each). Per germline, CDR1 SGHVS and CDR2 FNYEAQ. The V and J ends lost 5 bases and 3 bases respectively, with 15 bases between them. The CDR3 loop spans 15 amino acids. The CDR3 reads CASSPSWGGTDTQYF. The CDR3 nucleotides read TGTGCCAGCAGCCCTTCTTGGGGCGGGACAGATACGCAGTATTTT.

The J gene is TRBJ1-5, the V gene TRBV6-6, with TRBD1 identical over 7 bases. The CDR3 runs to 15 residues. Per germline, CDR1 MNHNY and CDR2 SVGAGI (reference sequence). V lost 7 bases, J lost 5 bases, and 11 bases stayed unmatched. CDR3 residues: CASTAGQAAHQPQHF. CDR3 bases: TGTGCCAGCACCGCAGGACAGGCGGCTCATCAGCCCCAGCATTTT.

J is TRBJ2-7 and V is TRBV4-1; 8 nucleotides align to TRBD1. Germline values: CDR1 MGHRA, CDR2 YSYEKL. V gave up 5 bases and J gave up 5 bases; unmatched junction bases: 11. The CDR3 runs to 15 residues. CDR3 protein: CASSSGQGLLHEQYF. The DNA of the CDR3 is TGCGCCAGCAGCTCTGGACAGGGTCTTTTACACGAGCAGTACTTC.

V gene TRBV7-8 combines with J gene TRBJ1-5; D remains ambiguous. The CDR3 is 16 residues long. Trimming took off 3 bases at V and 0 bases at J, with 12 bases between the two ends. CDR1 SGHVS and CDR2 FQNEAQ come from the germline V gene. CDR3 DNA: TGTGCCAGCAGCTTGGCGGCTTCCTATAGCAATCAGCCCCAGCATTTT. Translation gives CASSLAASYSNQPQHF.

A note on this clone: Other DNA sequences from this sample encode an identical CDR3 as well. J is TRBJ2-3 and V is TRBV9, with D tentatively TRBD2 (5 bases). The CDR3 has 12 residues. Germline loops: CDR1 SGDLS, CDR2 YYNGEE. The V end lost 0 bases, the J end lost 6 bases, and 5 bases lay between the germline ends. CDR3 protein: CASSVGGDTQYF. CDR3 nucleotide sequence: TGTGCCAGCAGCGTAGGCGGGGATACGCAGTATTTT.

Turning to this clone: The same CDR3 is also encoded by other DNA sequences in this sample. The chain combines TRBV5-1 with TRBJ2-7; no clear D gene. From germline, CDR1 is SGHRS and CDR2 YFSETQ. Between the trimmed V and J ends, which lost 0 bases and 2 bases, there was a span of 6 bases. This CDR3 region has 13 residues. The DNA of the CDR3 is TGCGCCAGCAGCTTGGGGCTAACCTACGAGCAGTACTTC. This sequence encodes CASSLGLTYEQYF.

V is TRBV5-1 and J is TRBJ2-5; 8 nucleotides line up with TRBD1. The J segment lost 5 bases and the V segment lost 3 bases, leaving 9 bases of the junction unmatched. CDR1 is SGHRS and CDR2 is YFSETQ in the germline V gene. The CDR3 is made up of 15 amino acids. The DNA for the CDR3 is TGCGCCAGCAGCTCGGAGCGGACAGGGTTGGAGACCCAGTACTTC. Amino acid sequence: CASSSERTGLETQYF.

The CDR3 region is CASSPKDRGITEAFF. The CDR3 coding sequence is TGTGCCAGCAGCCCGAAGGACAGGGGGATCACTGAAGCTTTCTTT. J is TRBJ1-1 and V is TRBV7-9, with 10 bases lining up with TRBD1. The CDR3 runs to 15 residues. J lost 4 bases, V lost 5 bases, and 7 bases had no gene match. In germline, CDR1 is SEHNR, CDR2 FQNEAQ (reference sequence).

CDR3 nucleotide sequence: TGTGCCAGCAGTTATCACGGACAGGGGACCGGGGAGCTGTTTTTT. It codes for CASSYHGQGTGELFF. The V gene is TRBV6-5, the J gene TRBJ2-2, with TRBD1 matching over 9 bases. The ends lost 3 bases at V and 5 bases at J; junction bases unmatched: 4. CDR1 MNHEY and CDR2 SVGAGI come from the germline V gene. There are 15 residues in the CDR3.